The 7 T cell receptor beta chains in this list originate from one sample, sequenced in a study of blood T cell repertoires in COVID-19. TCRdb's copy holds only in-frame clones and misses some; the assay was immunoSEQ multiplex PCR. The table has 200,000 to 250,000 clones, around 89% seen once. Sequenced input: PBMCs or T cells enriched from blood (not recorded which). These receptors originate from a woman aged 25 to 39 who had recovered from COVID-19.

The chain has TRBV28 and TRBJ1-1, with 7 bases that match TRBD1. The CDR3 loop spans 15 amino acids. V was pared by 5 bases and J by 10 bases, with 16 bases of the junction left unmatched. Germline V CDR1 and CDR2: MDHEN, SYDVKM. The CDR3 here is CASSPQEQGHRRAFF. Here the CDR3 DNA reads TGTGCCAGCAGTCCTCAAGAACAGGGGCACCGACGAGCTTTCTTT.

The rearrangement uses TRBV29-1 and TRBJ2-1, with TRBD2 matching 12 bases. J gave up 5 bases and V 3 bases, and 5 bases lay outside the gene matches. The CDR3 is 15 amino acids. CDR1 SQVTM and CDR2 ANQGSEA come from the germline V gene. CDR3 protein: CSVDQGLAGDNEQFF. In DNA form, the CDR3 reads TGCAGCGTTGATCAGGGACTAGCGGGCGACAATGAGCAGTTCTTC.

This clone has more than one count but fewer than ten. V usage is TRBV27 and J usage is TRBJ1-4; TRBD1 matches at 7 bases. The CDR3 consists of 16 residues. V was pared by 0 bases and J by 5 bases, with 6 bases of the junction left unmatched. The germline CDR1 and CDR2 sequences are MNHEY and SMNVEV (reference sequence). The CDR3 reads CASSLSTGPLNEKLFF. For the CDR3, the DNA is TGTGCCAGCAGTTTATCGACAGGGCCCTTAAATGAAAAACTGTTTTTT.

The V and J genes are TRBV7-9 and TRBJ1-5, with TRBD1 identical over 7 bases. J gave up 6 bases and V 2 bases, and 10 bases lay outside the gene matches. CDR1 and CDR2 from the germline V gene are SEHNR and FQNEAQ (reference sequence). The CDR3 has 16 residues. This CDR3 reads CASSLFRQGAAQPQHF. DNA of the CDR3: TGTGCCAGCAGCTTATTCCGACAGGGAGCGGCTCAGCCCCAGCATTTT.

This chain links TRBV30 with TRBJ2-7; D possibly corresponds to TRBD1 (7 bases). The germline V and J ends were trimmed by 1 base and 12 bases, with 22 bases remaining between them. Germline V lookup: CDR1 GTSNPN, CDR2 SVGIG (reference sequence). The CDR3 has 14 amino acids. The CDR3 here is CAWSGGDRQNTGYF. The CDR3 DNA reads as TGTGCCTGGAGTGGGGGGGACAGACAAAACACAGGGTACTTC.

The sample holds one count of this clone. The chain combines TRBV27 with TRBJ1-1, with D maybe TRBD1 (5 bases). Germline assignment: CDR1 MNHEY and CDR2 SMNVEV (reference sequence). This CDR3 has 13 residues. V was pared by 6 bases and J by 10 bases, with 18 bases between. CDR3 amino acids: CASRLHSARVAFF. The CDR3 DNA reads as TGTGCCAGCAGACTACACAGTGCCAGGGTAGCTTTCTTT.

Only one count was recorded for this clone. The rearrangement links TRBV5-4 to TRBJ2-3; 8 positions agree with TRBD2. The J segment lost 0 bases and the V segment lost 1 base, leaving 4 bases of the junction unmatched. This CDR3 has 16 residues. Germline CDR1 reads SGHNT; CDR2 reads YYREEE (reference sequence). DNA for the CDR3: TGTGCCAGCAGCTTGTGGTCTAGCGGGAGCACAGATACGCAGTATTTT. Amino acids: CASSLWSSGSTDTQYF.